This paragraph reports one T cell receptor beta chain. How the authors handled the data: Amplified reference gene primers provided the basis for estimating nucleated cell counts. Using immunoSEQ multiplex PCR, the repertoire was profiled, and TCRdb retains in-frame clones only, with some absent. Clone size and V and J calls were adopted from that table, with D and trimming inferred from the DNA. The profile shows approximately 270,000 clones, roughly 90% of them singletons. Germline V gives CDR1 MDHEN, CDR2 SYDVKM. This CDR3 is built from 14 residues. V gave up 3 bases and J gave up 5 bases, with 13 bases separating them. This entry comes from a study of blood T cell repertoires in COVID-19. Study-level background: Spain, Italy and the United States supplied samples that represented acute and convalescent COVID-19.

Donors in Cohort 3 counted as recovered after two negative PCRs, clearance, or symptom resolution. The sequence was obtained from a woman aged 60 to 75 who had recovered from COVID-19. The chain links TRBV28 to TRBJ2-5; the D gene is possibly TRBD1 (7 bases). The source material was PBMCs or T cells enriched from blood (not recorded which). The CDR3: CASSLTGRRETQYF. CDR3 nucleotides: TGTGCCAGCAGTTTGACAGGGAGGAGGGAGACCCAGTACTTC.